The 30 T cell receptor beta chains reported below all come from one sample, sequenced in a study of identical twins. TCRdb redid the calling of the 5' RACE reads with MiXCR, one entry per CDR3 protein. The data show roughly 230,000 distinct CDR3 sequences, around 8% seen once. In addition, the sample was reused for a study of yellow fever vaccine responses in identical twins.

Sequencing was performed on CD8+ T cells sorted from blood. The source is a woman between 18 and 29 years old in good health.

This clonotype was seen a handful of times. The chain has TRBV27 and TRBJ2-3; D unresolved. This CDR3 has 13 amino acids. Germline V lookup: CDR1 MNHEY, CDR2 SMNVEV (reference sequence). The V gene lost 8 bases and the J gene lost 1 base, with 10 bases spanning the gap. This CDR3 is CASSWSRTDTQYF. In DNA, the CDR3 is TGTGCCAGCTCGTGGTCGCGCACAGATACGCAGTATTTT.

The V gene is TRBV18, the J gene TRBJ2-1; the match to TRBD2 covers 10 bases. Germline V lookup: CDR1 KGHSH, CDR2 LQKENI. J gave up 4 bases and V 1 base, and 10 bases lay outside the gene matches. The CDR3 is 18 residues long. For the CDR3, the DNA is TGTGCCAGCTCACCACGGGCTAGCGGGAGTATCGGTTACAATGAGCAGTTCTTC. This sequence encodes CASSPRASGSIGYNEQFF.

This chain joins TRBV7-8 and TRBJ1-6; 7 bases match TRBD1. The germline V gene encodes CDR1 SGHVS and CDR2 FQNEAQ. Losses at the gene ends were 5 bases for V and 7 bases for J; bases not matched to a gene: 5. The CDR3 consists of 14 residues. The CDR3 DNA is TGTGCCAGCAGCCACAGGGGATTGAATTCACCCCTCCACTTT. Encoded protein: CASSHRGLNSPLHF.

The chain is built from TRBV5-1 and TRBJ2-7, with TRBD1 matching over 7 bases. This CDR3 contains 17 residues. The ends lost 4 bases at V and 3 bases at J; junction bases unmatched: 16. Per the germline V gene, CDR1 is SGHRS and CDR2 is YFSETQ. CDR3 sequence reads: CASSLSGGAGGNYEQYF. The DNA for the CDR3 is TGCGCCAGCAGCCTCAGCGGTGGGGCAGGGGGTAACTACGAGCAGTACTTC.

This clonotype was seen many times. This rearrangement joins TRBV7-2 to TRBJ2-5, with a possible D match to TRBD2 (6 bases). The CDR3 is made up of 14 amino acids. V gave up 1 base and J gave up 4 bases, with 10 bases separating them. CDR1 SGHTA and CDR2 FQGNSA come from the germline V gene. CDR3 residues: CASSLVAVTETQYF. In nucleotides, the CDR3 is TGTGCCAGCAGCTTAGTAGCGGTCACAGAGACCCAGTACTTC.

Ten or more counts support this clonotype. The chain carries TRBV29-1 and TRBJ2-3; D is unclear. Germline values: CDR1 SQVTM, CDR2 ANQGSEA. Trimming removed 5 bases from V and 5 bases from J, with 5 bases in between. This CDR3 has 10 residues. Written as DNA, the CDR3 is TGCAGCGTTCGTGAAGATACGCAGTATTTT. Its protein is CSVREDTQYF.

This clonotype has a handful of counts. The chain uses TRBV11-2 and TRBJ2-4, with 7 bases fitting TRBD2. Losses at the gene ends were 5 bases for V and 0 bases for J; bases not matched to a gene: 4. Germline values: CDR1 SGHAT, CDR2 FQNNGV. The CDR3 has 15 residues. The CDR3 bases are TGTGCCAGCAGCCCCGTAGCGGGAGCCAAAAACATTCAGTACTTC. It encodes CASSPVAGAKNIQYF.

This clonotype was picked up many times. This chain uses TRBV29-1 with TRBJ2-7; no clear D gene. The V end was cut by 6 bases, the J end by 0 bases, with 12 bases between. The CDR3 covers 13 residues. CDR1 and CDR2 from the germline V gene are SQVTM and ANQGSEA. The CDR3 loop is CSVREVGSYEQYF. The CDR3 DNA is TGCAGCGTCCGAGAAGTCGGCTCCTACGAGCAGTACTTC.

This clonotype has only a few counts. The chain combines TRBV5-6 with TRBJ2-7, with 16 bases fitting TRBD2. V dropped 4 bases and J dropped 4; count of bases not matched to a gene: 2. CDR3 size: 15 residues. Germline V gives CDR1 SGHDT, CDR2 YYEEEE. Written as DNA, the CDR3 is TGTGCCAGCAGCGGGACTAGCGGGAGGGCGTACGAGCAGTACTTC. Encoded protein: CASSGTSGRAYEQYF.

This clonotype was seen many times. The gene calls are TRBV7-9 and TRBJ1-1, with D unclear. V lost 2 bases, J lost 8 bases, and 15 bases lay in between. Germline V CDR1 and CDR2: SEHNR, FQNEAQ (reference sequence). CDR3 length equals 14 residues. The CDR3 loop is CASSLNSAIGEAFF. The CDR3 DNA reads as TGTGCCAGCAGCTTAAACTCAGCGATAGGCGAAGCTTTCTTT. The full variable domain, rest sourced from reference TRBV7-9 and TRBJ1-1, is DTGVSQNPRHKITKRGQNVTFRCDPISEHNRLYWYRQTLGQGPEFLTYFQNEAQLEKSRLLSDRFSAERPKGSFSTLEIQRTEQGDSAMYLCASSLNSAIGEAFFGQGTRLTVV.

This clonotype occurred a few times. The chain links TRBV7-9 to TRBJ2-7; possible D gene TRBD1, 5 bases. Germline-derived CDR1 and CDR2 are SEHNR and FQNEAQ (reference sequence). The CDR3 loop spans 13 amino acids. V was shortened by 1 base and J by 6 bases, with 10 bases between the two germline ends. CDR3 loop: CASSLDRFGEQYF. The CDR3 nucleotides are TGTGCCAGCAGCTTAGACAGGTTCGGCGAGCAGTACTTC.

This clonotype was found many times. CDR3 protein: CATSSLLSNEQFF. The CDR3 DNA reads TGTGCCACCAGCAGCTTACTAAGTAATGAGCAGTTCTTC. The rearrangement uses TRBV15 and TRBJ2-1; D not resolved. Germline lookup yields CDR1 LNHNV and CDR2 YYDKDF (reference sequence). V was pared by 3 bases and J by 7 bases, with 10 bases between. The length of the CDR3 is 13 residues. Combining the CDR3 with reference TRBV15 and TRBJ2-1 gives the whole variable domain DAMVIQNPRYQVTQFGKPVTLSCSQTLNHNVMYWYQQKSSQAPKLLFHYYDKDFNNEADTPDNFQSRRPNTSFCFLDIRSPGLGDTAMYLCATSSLLSNEQFFGPGTRLTVL.

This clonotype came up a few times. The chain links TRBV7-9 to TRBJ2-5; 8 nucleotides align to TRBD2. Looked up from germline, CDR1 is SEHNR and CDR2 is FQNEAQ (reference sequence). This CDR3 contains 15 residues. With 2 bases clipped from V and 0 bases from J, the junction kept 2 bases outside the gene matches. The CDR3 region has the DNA TGTGCCAGCAGCTTAAGCGGGGGTGACCAAGAGACCCAGTACTTC. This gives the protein CASSLSGGDQETQYF.

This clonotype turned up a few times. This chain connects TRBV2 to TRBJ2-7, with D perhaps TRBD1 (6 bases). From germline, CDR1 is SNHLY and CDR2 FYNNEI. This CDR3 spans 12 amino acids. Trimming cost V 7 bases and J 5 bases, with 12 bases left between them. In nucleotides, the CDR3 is TGTGCCAGCACTTACAGGGACCACGAGCAGTACTTC. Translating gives CASTYRDHEQYF.

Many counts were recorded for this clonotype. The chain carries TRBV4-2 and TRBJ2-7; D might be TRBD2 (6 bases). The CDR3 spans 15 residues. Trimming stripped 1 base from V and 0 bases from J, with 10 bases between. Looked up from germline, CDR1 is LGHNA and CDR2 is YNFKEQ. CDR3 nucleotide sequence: TGTGCCAGCAGCCAAGGACTAGGGGCCTCCTACGAGCAGTACTTC. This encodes CASSQGLGASYEQYF.

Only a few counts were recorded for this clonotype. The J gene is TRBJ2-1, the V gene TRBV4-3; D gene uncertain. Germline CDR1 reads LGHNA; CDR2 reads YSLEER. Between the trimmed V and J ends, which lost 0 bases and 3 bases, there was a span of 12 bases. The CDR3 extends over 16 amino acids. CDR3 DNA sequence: TGCGCCAGCAGCCAAGATACTCGTGGTCTCTACAATGAGCAGTTCTTC. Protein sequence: CASSQDTRGLYNEQFF.

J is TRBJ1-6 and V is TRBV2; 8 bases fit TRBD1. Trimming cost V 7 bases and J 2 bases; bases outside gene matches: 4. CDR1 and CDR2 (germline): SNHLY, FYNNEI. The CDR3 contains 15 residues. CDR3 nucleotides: TGTGCCAGCACAGGGGGCACGACCTATAATTCACCCCTCCACTTT. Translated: CASTGGTTYNSPLHF.

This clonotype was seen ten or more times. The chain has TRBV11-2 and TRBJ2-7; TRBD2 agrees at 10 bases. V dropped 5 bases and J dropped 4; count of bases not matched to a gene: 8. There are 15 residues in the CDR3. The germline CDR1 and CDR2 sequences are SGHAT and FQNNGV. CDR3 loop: CASSVGLAEYYEQYF. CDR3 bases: TGTGCCAGCAGCGTCGGACTAGCGGAGTATTACGAGCAGTACTTC.

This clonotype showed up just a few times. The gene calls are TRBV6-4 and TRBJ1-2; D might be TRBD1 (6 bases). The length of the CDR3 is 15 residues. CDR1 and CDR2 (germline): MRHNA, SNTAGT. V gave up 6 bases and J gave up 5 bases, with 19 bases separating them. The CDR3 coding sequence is TGTGCCAGCAGCCGGGACACCGAAAGTGGGTATGGCTACACCTTC. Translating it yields CASSRDTESGYGYTF.

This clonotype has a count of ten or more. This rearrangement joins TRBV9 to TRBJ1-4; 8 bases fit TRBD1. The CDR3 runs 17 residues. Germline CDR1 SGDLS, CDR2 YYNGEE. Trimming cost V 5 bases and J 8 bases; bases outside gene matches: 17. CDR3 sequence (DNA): TGTGCCAGCAGTGCCCGACCACCTGGGACAGGTGGAGAAAAACTGTTTTTT. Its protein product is CASSARPPGTGGEKLFF. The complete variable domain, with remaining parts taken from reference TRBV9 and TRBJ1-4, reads DSGVTQTPKHLITATGQRVTLRCSPRSGDLSVYWYQQSLDQGLQFLIQYYNGEERAKGNILERFSAQQFPDLHSELNLSSLELGDSALYFCASSARPPGTGGEKLFFGSGTQLSVL.

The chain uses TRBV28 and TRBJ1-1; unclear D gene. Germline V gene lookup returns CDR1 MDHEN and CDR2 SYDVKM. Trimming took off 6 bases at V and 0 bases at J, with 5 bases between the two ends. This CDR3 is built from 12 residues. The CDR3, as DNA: TGTGCCAGCAGGGTGCTGAACACTGAAGCTTTCTTT. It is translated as CASRVLNTEAFF.

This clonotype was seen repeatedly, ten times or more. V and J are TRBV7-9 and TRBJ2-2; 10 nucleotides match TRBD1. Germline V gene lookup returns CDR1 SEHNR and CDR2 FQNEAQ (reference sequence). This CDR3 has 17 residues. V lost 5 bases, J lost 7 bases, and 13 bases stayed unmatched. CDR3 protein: CASSLTPRTGGIGELFF. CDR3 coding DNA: TGTGCCAGCAGCCTCACCCCTCGGACAGGGGGTATCGGGGAGCTGTTTTTT.

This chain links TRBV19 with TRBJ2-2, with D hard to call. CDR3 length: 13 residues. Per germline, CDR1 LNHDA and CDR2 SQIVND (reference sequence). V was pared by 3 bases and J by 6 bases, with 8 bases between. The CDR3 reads CASSMASPGELFF. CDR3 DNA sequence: TGTGCCAGTAGTATGGCTTCTCCCGGGGAGCTGTTTTTT. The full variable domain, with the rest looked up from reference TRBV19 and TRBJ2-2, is DGGITQSPKYLFRKEGQNVTLSCEQNLNHDAMYWYRQDPGQGLRLIYYSQIVNDFQKGDIAEGYSVSREKKESFPLTVTSAQKNPTAFYLCASSMASPGELFFGEGSRLTVL.

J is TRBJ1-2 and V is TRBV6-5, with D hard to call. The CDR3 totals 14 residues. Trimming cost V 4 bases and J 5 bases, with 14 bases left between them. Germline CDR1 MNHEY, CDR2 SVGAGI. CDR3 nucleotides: TGTGCCAGCAGTTCCCAGGACCCATCTTATGGCTACACCTTC. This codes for CASSSQDPSYGYTF.

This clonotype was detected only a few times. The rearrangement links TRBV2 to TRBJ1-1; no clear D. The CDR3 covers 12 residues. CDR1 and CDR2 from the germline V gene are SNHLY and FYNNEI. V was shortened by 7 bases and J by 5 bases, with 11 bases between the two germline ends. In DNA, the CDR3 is TGTGCCAGCACCCGAGACGGGACTGAAGCTTTCTTT. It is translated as CASTRDGTEAFF. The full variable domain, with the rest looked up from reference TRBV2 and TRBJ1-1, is EPEVTQTPSHQVTQMGQEVILRCVPISNHLYFYWYRQILGQKVEFLVSFYNNEISEKSEIFDDQFSVERPDGSNFTLKIRSTKLEDSAMYFCASTRDGTEAFFGQGTRLTVV.

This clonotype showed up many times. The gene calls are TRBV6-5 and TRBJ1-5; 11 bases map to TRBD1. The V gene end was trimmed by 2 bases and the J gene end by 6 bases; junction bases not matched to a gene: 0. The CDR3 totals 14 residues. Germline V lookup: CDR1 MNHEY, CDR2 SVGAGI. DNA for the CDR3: TGTGCCAGCAGTTACGGGACAGGGGGTCAGCCCCAGCATTTT. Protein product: CASSYGTGGQPQHF.

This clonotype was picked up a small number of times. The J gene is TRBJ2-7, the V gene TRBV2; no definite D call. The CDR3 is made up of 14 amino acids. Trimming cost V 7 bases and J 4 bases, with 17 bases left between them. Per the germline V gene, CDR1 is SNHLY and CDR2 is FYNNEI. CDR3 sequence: CASKYRAGWYEQYF. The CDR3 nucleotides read TGTGCCAGCAAGTACCGGGCCGGGTGGTACGAGCAGTACTTC.

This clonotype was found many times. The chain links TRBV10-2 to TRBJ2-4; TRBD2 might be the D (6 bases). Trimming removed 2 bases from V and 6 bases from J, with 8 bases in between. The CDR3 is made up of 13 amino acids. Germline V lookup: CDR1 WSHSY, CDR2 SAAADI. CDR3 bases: TGCGCCAGCAGTGAGGGGAGGAGAAACATTCAGTACTTC. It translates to CASSEGRRNIQYF.

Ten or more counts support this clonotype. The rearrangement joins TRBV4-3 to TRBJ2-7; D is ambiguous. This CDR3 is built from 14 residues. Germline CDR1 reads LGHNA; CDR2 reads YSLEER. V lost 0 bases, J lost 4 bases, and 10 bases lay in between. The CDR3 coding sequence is TGCGCCAGCAGCCAAGATCTGGCACCATACGAGCAGTACTTC. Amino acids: CASSQDLAPYEQYF.

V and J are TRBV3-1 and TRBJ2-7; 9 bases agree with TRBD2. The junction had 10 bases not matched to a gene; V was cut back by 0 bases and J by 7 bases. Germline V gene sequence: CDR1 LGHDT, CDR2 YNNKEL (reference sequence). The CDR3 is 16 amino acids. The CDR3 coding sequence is TGTGCCAGCAGCCAAGATATCAGCGGGGGGTCGGGTGAGCAGTACTTC. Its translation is CASSQDISGGSGEQYF.